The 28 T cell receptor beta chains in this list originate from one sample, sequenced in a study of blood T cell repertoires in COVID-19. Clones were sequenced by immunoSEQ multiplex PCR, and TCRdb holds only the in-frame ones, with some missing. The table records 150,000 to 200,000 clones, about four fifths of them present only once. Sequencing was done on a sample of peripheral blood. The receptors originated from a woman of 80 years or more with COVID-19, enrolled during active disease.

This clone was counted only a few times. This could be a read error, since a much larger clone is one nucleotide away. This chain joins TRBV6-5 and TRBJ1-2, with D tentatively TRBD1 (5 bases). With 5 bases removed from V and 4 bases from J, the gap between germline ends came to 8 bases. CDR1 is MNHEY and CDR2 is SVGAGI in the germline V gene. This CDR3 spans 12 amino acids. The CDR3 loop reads CASSPGGYGYTF. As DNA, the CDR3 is TGTGCCAGCAGTCCGGGGGGCTATGGCTACACCTTC.

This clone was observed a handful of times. The CDR3 coding sequence is TGTGCCAGCAGCGGACAGGGTGGAGAGACCCAGTACTTC. Its translation: CASSGQGGETQYF. The chain employs TRBV9 and TRBJ2-5, with TRBD1 matching over 7 bases. Trimming took 3 bases from V and 4 from J; bases not matched to a gene: 3. This CDR3 has 13 residues. Germline assignment: CDR1 SGDLS and CDR2 YYNGEE.

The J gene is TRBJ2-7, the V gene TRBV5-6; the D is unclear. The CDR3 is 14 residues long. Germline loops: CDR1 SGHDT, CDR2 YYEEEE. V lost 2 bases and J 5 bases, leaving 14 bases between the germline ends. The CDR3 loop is CASSFPGISDEQYF. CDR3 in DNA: TGTGCCAGCAGCTTCCCCGGTATCTCGGACGAGCAGTACTTC.

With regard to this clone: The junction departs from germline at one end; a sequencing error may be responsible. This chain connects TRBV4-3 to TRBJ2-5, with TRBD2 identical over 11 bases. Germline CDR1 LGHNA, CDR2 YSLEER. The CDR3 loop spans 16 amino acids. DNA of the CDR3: TGCGCCAGCAGCCAAGATTACCTAGCGGGGGGAGAGGCCCAGTACTTC. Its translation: CASSQDYLAGGEAQYF.

DNA of the CDR3: TGTGCCAGCAGCCGGACAGGACCAAATGAAAAACTGTTTTTT. Its protein is CASSRTGPNEKLFF. The V gene is TRBV2, the J gene TRBJ1-4; TRBD1 matches at 7 bases. This CDR3 is built from 14 residues. The germline gives CDR1 SNHLY, CDR2 FYNNEI. J gave up 5 bases and V 6 bases, and 6 bases lay outside the gene matches.

The CDR3 loop is CASRSGGVGDTQYF. In DNA, the CDR3 is TGTGCCAGCAGAAGCGGGGGTGTAGGTGACACGCAGTATTTT. The rearrangement joins TRBV2 to TRBJ2-3; the match to TRBD2 covers 8 bases. Germline V gene lookup returns CDR1 SNHLY and CDR2 FYNNEI. The CDR3 has 14 residues. J gave up 9 bases and V 6 bases, and 11 bases lay outside the gene matches. The variable domain in full, completed from reference TRBV2 and TRBJ2-3, reads EPEVTQTPSHQVTQMGQEVILRCVPISNHLYFYWYRQILGQKVEFLVSFYNNEISEKSEIFDDQFSVERPDGSNFTLKIRSTKLEDSAMYFCASRSGGVGDTQYFGPGTRLTVL.

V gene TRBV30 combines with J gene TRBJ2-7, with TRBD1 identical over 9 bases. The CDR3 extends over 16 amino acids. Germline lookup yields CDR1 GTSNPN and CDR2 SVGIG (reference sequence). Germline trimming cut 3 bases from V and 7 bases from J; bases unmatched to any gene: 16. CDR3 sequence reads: CAWRGPGQGLPWEQYF. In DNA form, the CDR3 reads TGTGCCTGGAGGGGTCCGGGACAGGGTTTGCCCTGGGAGCAGTACTTC.

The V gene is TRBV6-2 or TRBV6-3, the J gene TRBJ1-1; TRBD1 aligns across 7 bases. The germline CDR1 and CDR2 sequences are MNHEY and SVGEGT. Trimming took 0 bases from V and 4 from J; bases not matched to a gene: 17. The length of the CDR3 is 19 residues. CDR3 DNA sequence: TGTGCCAGCAGTTACTCCAGGGGGATAGGTCCGGTCGAAGGCACTGAAGCTTTCTTT. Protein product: CASSYSRGIGPVEGTEAFF.

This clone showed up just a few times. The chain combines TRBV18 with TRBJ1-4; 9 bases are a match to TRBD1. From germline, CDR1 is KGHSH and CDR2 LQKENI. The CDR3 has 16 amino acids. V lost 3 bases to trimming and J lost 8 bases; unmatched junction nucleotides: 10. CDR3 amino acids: CASSPESGTGIEKLFF. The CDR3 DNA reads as TGTGCCAGCTCACCGGAATCCGGGACAGGGATCGAAAAACTGTTTTTT.

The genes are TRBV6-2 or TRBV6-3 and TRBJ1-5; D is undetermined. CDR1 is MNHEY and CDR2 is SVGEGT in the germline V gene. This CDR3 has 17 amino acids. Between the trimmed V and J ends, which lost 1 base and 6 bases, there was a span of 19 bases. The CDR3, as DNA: TGTGCCAGCAGTTACTTCCCGTGGGCGGGGAGCGGTCAGCCCCAGCATTTT. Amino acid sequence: CASSYFPWAGSGQPQHF.

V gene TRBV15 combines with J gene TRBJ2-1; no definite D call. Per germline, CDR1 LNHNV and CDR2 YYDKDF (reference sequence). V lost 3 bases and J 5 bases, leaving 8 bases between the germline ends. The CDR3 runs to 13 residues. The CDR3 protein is CATSSSFHNEQFF. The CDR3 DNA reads TGTGCCACCAGCAGTAGCTTCCACAATGAGCAGTTCTTC.

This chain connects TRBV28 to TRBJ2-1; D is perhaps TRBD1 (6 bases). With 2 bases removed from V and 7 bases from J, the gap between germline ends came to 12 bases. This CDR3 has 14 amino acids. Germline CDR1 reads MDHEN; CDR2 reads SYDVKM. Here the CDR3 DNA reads TGTGCCAGCAGTTTAATTCAGGGGATGAATGAGCAGTTCTTC. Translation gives CASSLIQGMNEQFF.

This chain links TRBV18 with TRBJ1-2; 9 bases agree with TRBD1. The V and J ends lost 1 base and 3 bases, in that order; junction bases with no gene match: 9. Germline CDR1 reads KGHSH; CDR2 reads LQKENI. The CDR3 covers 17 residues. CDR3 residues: CASSPLYRGRWDYGYTF. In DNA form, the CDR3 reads TGTGCCAGCTCACCACTGTACAGGGGGCGTTGGGACTATGGCTACACCTTC. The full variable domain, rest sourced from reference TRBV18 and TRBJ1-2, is NAGVMQNPRHLVRRRGQEARLRCSPMKGHSHVYWYRQLPEEGLKFMVYLQKENIIDESGMPKERFSAEFPKEGPSILRIQQVVRGDSAAYFCASSPLYRGRWDYGYTFGSGTRLTVV.

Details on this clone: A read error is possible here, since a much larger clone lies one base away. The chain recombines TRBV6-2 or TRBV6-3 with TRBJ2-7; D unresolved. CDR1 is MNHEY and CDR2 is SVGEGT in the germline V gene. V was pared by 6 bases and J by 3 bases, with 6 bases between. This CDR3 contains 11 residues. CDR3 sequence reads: CASSSNYEQYF. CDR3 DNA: TGTGCCAGCAGCTCTAACTACGAGCAGTACTTC.

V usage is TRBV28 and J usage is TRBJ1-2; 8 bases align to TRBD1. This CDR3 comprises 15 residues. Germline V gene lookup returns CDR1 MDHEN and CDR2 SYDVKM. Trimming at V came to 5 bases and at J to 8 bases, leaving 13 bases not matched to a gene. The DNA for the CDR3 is TGTGCCAGCAGTCTCCGGGACAGGTTATTAAGGGGCTACACCTTC. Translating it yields CASSLRDRLLRGYTF.

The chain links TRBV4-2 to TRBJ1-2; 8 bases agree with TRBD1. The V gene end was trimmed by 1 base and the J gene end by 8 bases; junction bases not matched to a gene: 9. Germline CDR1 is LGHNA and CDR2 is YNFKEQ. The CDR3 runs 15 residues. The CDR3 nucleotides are TGTGCCAGCAGCCAAGGGACAGGGCCCACTGGAGGCTACACCTTC. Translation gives CASSQGTGPTGGYTF.

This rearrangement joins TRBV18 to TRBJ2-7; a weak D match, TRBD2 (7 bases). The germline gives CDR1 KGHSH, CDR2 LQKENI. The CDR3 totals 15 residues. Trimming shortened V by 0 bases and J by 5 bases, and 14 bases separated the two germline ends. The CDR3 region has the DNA TGTGCCAGCTCACCACCGGGGGGGACATTCGACGAGCAGTACTTC. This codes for CASSPPGGTFDEQYF.

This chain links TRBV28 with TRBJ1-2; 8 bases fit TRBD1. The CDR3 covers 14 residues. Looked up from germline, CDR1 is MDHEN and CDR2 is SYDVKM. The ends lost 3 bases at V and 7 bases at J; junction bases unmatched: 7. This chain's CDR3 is CASSLLAGGVGYTF. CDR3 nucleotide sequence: TGTGCCAGCAGTTTGTTGGCAGGGGGCGTTGGCTACACCTTC.

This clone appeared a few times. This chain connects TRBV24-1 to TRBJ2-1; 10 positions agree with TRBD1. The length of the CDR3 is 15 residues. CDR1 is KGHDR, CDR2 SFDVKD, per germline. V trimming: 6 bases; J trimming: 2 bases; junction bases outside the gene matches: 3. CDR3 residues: CATSFGTGAYNEQFF. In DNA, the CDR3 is TGTGCCACCAGTTTTGGGACAGGGGCCTACAATGAGCAGTTCTTC.

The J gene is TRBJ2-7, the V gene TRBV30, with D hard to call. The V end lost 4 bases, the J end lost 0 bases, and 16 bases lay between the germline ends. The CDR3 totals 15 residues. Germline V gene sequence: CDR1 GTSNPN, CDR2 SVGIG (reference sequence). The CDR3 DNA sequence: TGTGCCTGGAATTATGGCAGGTTCCCCTCCTACGAGCAGTACTTC. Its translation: CAWNYGRFPSYEQYF. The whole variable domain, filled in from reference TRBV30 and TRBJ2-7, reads SQTIHQWPATLVQPVGSPLSLECTVEGTSNPNLYWYRQAAGRGLQLLFYSVGIGQISSEVPQNLSASRPQDRQFILSSKKLLLSDSGFYLCAWNYGRFPSYEQYFGPGTRLTVT.

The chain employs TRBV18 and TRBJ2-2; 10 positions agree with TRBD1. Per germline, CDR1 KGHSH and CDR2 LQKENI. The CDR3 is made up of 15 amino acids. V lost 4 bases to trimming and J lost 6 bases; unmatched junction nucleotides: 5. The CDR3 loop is CASSRDRGRSGELFF. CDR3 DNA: TGTGCCAGCTCACGTGACAGGGGGCGCTCCGGGGAGCTGTTTTTT.

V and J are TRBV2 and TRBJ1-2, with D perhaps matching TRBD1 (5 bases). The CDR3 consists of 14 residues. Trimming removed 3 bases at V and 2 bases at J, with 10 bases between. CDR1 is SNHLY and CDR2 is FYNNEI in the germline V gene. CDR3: CASSDQGLNYGYTF. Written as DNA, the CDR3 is TGTGCCAGCAGTGATCAGGGTCTAAACTATGGCTACACCTTC.

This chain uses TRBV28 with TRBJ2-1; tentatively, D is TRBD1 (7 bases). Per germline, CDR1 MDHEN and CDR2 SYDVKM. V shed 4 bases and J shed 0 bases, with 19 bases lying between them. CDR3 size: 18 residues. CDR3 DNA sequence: TGTGCCAGCAGTTGGGGAAGGGGGCGGAGGGGCTCCTACAATGAGCAGTTCTTC. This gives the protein CASSWGRGRRGSYNEQFF.

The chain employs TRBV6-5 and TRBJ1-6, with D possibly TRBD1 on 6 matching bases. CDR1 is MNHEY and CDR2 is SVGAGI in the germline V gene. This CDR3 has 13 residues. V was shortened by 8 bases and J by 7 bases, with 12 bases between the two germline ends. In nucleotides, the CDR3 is TGTGCCAGCTCGTTCCAGGGGAATTCACCCCTCCACTTT. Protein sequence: CASSFQGNSPLHF.

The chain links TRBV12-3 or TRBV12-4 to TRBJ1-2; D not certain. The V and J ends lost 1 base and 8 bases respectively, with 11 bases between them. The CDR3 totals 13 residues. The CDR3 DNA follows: TGTGCCAGCAGTTTAGAGGTGCGGGTAGGCTACACCTTC. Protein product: CASSLEVRVGYTF.

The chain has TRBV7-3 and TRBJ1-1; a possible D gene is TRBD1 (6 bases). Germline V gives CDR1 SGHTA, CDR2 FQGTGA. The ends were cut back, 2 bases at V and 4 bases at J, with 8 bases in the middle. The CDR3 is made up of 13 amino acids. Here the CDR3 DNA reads TGTGCCAGCAGCTTAGGGGGCCCCACTGAAGCTTTCTTT. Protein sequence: CASSLGGPTEAFF.

The CDR3 bases are TGTGCCAGCAGCTTAGGGGGAGGGCGCGGAAACACCATATATTTT. The encoded protein is CASSLGGGRGNTIYF. The J gene is TRBJ1-3, the V gene TRBV7-2; no firm D call. V dropped 1 base and J dropped 4 bases, with 11 bases sitting between them. This CDR3 is 15 amino acids long. Germline CDR1 is SGHTA and CDR2 is FQGNSA.

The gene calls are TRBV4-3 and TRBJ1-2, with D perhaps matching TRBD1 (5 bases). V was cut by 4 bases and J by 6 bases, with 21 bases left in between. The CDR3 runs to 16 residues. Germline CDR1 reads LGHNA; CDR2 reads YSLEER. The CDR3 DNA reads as TGCGCCAGCAGCCCTATGGCGGGGGGGGGTTACCATGGCTACACCTTC. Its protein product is CASSPMAGGGYHGYTF.